This T cell receptor (beta chain) was captured by sequencing in a study of CD8 T cells in Susac syndrome. This clonotype was recorded only once. Antigen: not known. An amount of RNA that ranged from 0.5 to 1 ug was reverse transcribed with random hexamers. Amplification of TCR beta CDR3 used immunoSEQ multiplex PCR across 54 Vbeta and 13 Jbeta. Each CDR3 protein gets one entry after TCRdb re-called the immunoSEQ multiplex PCR reads with MiXCR. The sample gives some 140,000 distinct CDR3 sequences, around 93% of which show up once; about 0.18% is in the top ten. The CDR3 is made up of 17 amino acids. Trimming shortened V by 1 base and J by 1 base, and 16 bases separated the two germline ends. In germline, CDR1 is SGHVS, CDR2 FQNEAQ. Sequencing of TCR beta was performed on blood CD8+ and CD4+ T cells. The study, taken as a whole, reports: Susac syndrome CD8+ repertoires were clonally expanded, most strongly in CD8+ TEMRA cells. The total CD8+ repertoires yielded around 15 Susac-specific public clones and the CD8+ TEMRA repertoires yielded about five.

The origin of this receptor is a human donor with Susac syndrome. Sequencing input: CD8+ T cells from PBMCs. The chain recombines TRBV7-8 with TRBJ2-5; D ambiguous. The CDR3: CASSLDAVYPLQETQYF. The CDR3 region has the DNA TGTGCCAGCAGCTTAGATGCAGTTTATCCTCTCCAAGAGACCCAGTACTTC.